This T cell receptor (beta chain) was sequenced for a study of cytotoxic CD8 clonotypes in ibrutinib-treated CLL. Across the study: Over 9 relapsed/refractory, approximately 15 treatment-naive; around 18 IGHV unmutated. Study-level results: Researchers report that baseline clonality outpaced age-matched healthy donors and tracked circulating CD8+ T-cell counts. Rare overall, public clonotypes shrank or held steady under therapy.

Of note for this clone: Its antigen remains unknown.

The ends lost 8 bases at V and 6 bases at J; junction bases unmatched: 5. The germline CDR1 and CDR2 sequences are SGHVS and FNYEAQ. The CDR3 covers 13 residues. Depth targeted 1 in 200,000 to 1 in 1 million T cells, averaging 10x coverage per clonotype. Measured with immunoSEQ multiplex PCR; TCRdb has only the in-frame clones, and not every one. The sample carries 45,000 to 70,000 clones, 56% recorded once. The receptor was isolated from a human donor with chronic lymphocytic leukemia. The specimen was PBMCs, collected after 24 months of ibrutinib treatment. The genes are TRBV7-6 and TRBJ2-5, with 11 nucleotides matching TRBD1. In DNA form, the CDR3 reads TGTGCCAGCCGGACAGGGGGCAGAAAGACCCAGTACTTC. It codes for CASRTGGRKTQYF.